This T cell receptor beta chain was identified in a study of OX40 agonist ivuxolimab in advanced cancers. Study context: The drug used for patients, ivuxolimab, was an agonistic anti-OX40 (CD134) antibody. Study-level findings and limits: Dosing at 0.1 to 3.0 mg/kg was accompanied by clonal expansion of CD4+ and CD8+ blood T cells by week 6.

V was clipped by 1 base and J by 0 bases; unmatched bases: 5. The CDR3 consists of 17 residues. Germline V lookup: CDR1 LNHNV, CDR2 YYDKDF (reference sequence). This clone was seen a single time. Its antigen is as yet unknown. Some clones are missing from TCRdb's copy, which holds only in-frame ones; the method was immunoSEQ multiplex PCR. The data hold tens of thousands of clones, with 88% observed a single time. The clonotype was recovered from an adult with an advanced solid tumor such as melanoma, head and neck, liver or kidney cancer. The V call is TRBV15, the J call TRBJ1-1; 10 bases are shared with TRBD1. The source was CD4+ or CD8+ T cells sorted from blood, collected in a trial of the OX40 agonist ivuxolimab. The CDR3 loop is CATSRAGQGIMNTEAFF. In DNA, the CDR3 is TGTGCCACCAGCAGAGCGGGACAGGGGATCATGAACACTGAAGCTTTCTTT.